This is a list of T cell receptor beta chains from one sample in a study of blood T cell repertoires in COVID-19. Using immunoSEQ multiplex PCR, the repertoire was profiled, and TCRdb retains in-frame clones only, with some absent. The sample includes fewer than 350,000 clones, roughly 90% seen only once; the top ten take about 1.7%. Specimen: PBMCs or T cells enriched from blood (not recorded which). These TCRs come from a woman aged 18-29 years with acute COVID-19. The CDR3 runs from the conserved cysteine through the conserved F or W. The D gene is left open where the match is weak. Not all rows give a size; the values are once, few, many and, for expanded clones, a class.

d_gene,abundance,v_gene,j_gene,CDR3nt,CDR3aa
TRBD2,few,TRBV18,TRBJ2-7,TGTGCCAGCTCACCAATTGCGGGAGGTGGCTACGAGCAGTACTTC,CASSPIAGGGYEQYF
TRBD1,NA,TRBV19,TRBJ2-7,TGTGCCAGCAAGCTAGACAGGGGGGACTCTTACGAGCAGTACTTC,CASKLDRGDSYEQYF
TRBD1,few,TRBV13,TRBJ2-2,TGTGCCAGCCAGGGGGTTGGGGAGCTGTTTTTT,CASQGVGELFF
NA,NA,TRBV6-5,TRBJ2-6,TGTGCCAGCAGCAGTACTGGGGCCAACGTCCTGACTTTC,CASSSTGANVLTF
TRBD1,NA,TRBV2,TRBJ1-2,TGTGCCAGCAGCGAAGACAGGGGGCGGAATGGCTACACCTTC,CASSEDRGRNGYTF
NA,NA,TRBV11-1,TRBJ1-1,TGTGCCAGCAGCTTAACTCAGGAGGGTGACACTGAAGCTTTCTTT,CASSLTQEGDTEAFF
NA,NA,TRBV11-2,TRBJ2-7,TGTGCCAGCAGCATTGGATTAGCATCTCTCGAGCAGTACTTC,CASSIGLASLEQYF
TRBD1,NA,TRBV5-1,TRBJ1-2,TGCGCCAGCAGCCAGGACAGGAACTATGGCTACACCTTC,CASSQDRNYGYTF
TRBD2,NA,TRBV20-1,TRBJ2-7,TGCAGTGCTAGTGAAGTTGCGCTAGCGGGAGTATACGAGCAGTACTTC,CSASEVALAGVYEQYF
TRBD1,NA,TRBV25-1,TRBJ2-7,TGTGCCAGCAGTGTTTTGGGACAGGGGGCTTACGAGCAGTACTTC,CASSVLGQGAYEQYF
TRBD2,NA,TRBV7-2,TRBJ2-3,TGTGCCAGCAGCTTAGGCGGGAGGGGCACAGATACGCAGTATTTT,CASSLGGRGTDTQYF
NA,NA,TRBV7-9,TRBJ2-3,TGTGCCAGCAGCACGAGAGCGGATACGCAGTATTTT,CASSTRADTQYF
NA,NA,TRBV21-1,TRBJ2-5,TGTGCCAGGGTAGGGAGCGGGAGGAGCCAAGAGACCCAGTACTTC,CARVGSGRSQETQYF
TRBD2,NA,TRBV5-6,TRBJ2-1,TGTGCCAGCAGCTTGCGGGAGGTCTTCTCCTACAATGAGCAGTTCTTC,CASSLREVFSYNEQFF
TRBD1,NA,TRBV3-1/TRBV3-2,TRBJ1-2,TGTGCCAGCAGCCAAGTCGTACAGGGGGCTGGCTACACCTTC,CASSQVVQGAGYTF
NA,once,TRBV7-9,TRBJ1-3,TGTGCCAGCTCCCTAGCCTCTGGAAACACCATATATTTT,CASSLASGNTIYF
TRBD2,NA,TRBV15,TRBJ2-5,TGTGCCACCAGCAGAGGAGCTAGCGGGAGAACAGAGACCCAGTACTTC,CATSRGASGRTETQYF
NA,NA,TRBV24-1,TRBJ1-5,TGTGCCACCAGTGATCCTACAAGGTGGGGGGTCAATCAGCCCCAGCATTTT,CATSDPTRWGVNQPQHF
TRBD1,NA,TRBV28,TRBJ2-7,TGTGCCAGCAGTTTAGTGGGGGGGACAGGGAGCCCCTACGAGCAGTACTTC,CASSLVGGTGSPYEQYF
NA,NA,TRBV24-1,TRBJ1-2,TGTGCCACCAGTCCCCGTCGGTATGGCTACACCTTC,CATSPRRYGYTF
NA,NA,TRBV30,TRBJ2-1,TGTGCCTGGAGTTTTCAGGTGGGCAATGAGCAGTTCTTC,CAWSFQVGNEQFF
TRBD1,NA,TRBV5-1,TRBJ2-6,TGCGCCAGCAGCTTAGCGGGACAGGGGTCGACTGGGGCCAACGTCCTGACTTTC,CASSLAGQGSTGANVLTF
TRBD2,NA,TRBV6-5,TRBJ2-2,TGTGCCAGCAGTTACGAGCGGGAGGGAAACGGGGAGCTGTTTTTT,CASSYEREGNGELFF
TRBD2,NA,TRBV2,TRBJ2-7,TGTGCCAGCAGTGACACCGGGACTAGTGTTTACGAGCAGTACTTC,CASSDTGTSVYEQYF
NA,NA,TRBV5-1,TRBJ1-1,TGCGCCAGCAGCTTGTGGGTGGAGGCAACTGAAGCTTTCTTT,CASSLWVEATEAFF
TRBD1,NA,TRBV5-1,TRBJ2-2,TGCGCCAGCAGCTCTTTACAGGGGGCCGCTGGGTCCGGGGAGCTGTTTTTT,CASSSLQGAAGSGELFF
TRBD2,NA,TRBV4-1,TRBJ2-3,TGCGCCAGCAGCCAAGTGCTTAGCGGGGATCCCACAGATACGCAGTATTTT,CASSQVLSGDPTDTQYF
NA,NA,TRBV10-3,TRBJ1-1,TGTGCCATCAGTCCCAAGGGGGGCGGGGGAACTGAAGCTTTCTTT,CAISPKGGGGTEAFF
NA,NA,TRBV12-3/TRBV12-4,TRBJ1-1,TGTGCCAGCAGTTTAGGGTCAGACACTGAAGCTTTCTTT,CASSLGSDTEAFF
NA,NA,TRBV6-6,TRBJ1-4,TGTGCCAGCAGTTACTGGGAGGGTTTCGTTGAAAAACTGTTTTTT,CASSYWEGFVEKLFF
NA,NA,TRBV15,TRBJ1-1,TGTGCCACCAGCAGGAGTGACAGTCAGAACACTGAAGCTTTCTTT,CATSRSDSQNTEAFF
TRBD2,once,TRBV7-9,TRBJ2-3,TGTGCCAGCAGCTTATGGGCTAGCGGGAGTAGCACAGATACGCAGTATTTT,CASSLWASGSSTDTQYF
NA,once,TRBV11-2,TRBJ1-2,TGTGCCAGCAGTTCCCATAGCGGGGGCGTTAACTATGGCTACACCTTC,CASSSHSGGVNYGYTF
NA,NA,TRBV18,TRBJ2-1,TGTGCCAGCTCACCGCTCCGGGACAATGAGCAGTTCTTC,CASSPLRDNEQFF
TRBD2,NA,TRBV4-2,TRBJ2-1,TGTGCCAGCAGCCAAGATTTTAGTCTAGCGGGCCCGCTTAACAATGAGCAGTTCTTC,CASSQDFSLAGPLNNEQFF
NA,NA,TRBV5-1,TRBJ2-3,TGCGCCAGCAGCTTGGGCTACCCAGATACGCAGTATTTT,CASSLGYPDTQYF
NA,NA,TRBV11-2,TRBJ2-7,TGTGCCAGCAGCTTGGACCCCTGGGACTCGACGGGTGAGCAGTACTTC,CASSLDPWDSTGEQYF
NA,NA,TRBV7-9,TRBJ2-5,TGTGCCAGCAGCTTTTCCGCCAGGGGCGGAGAGACCCAGTACTTC,CASSFSARGGETQYF
TRBD2,NA,TRBV27,TRBJ2-5,TGTGCCAGCAGTTTAAGCGCGGGAGCCCAAGAGACCCAGTACTTC,CASSLSAGAQETQYF
NA,NA,TRBV10-2,TRBJ2-3,TGCGCCAGCAGTGAGGGGGTCGGGATTGTGACAGATACGCAGTATTTT,CASSEGVGIVTDTQYF
TRBD2,NA,TRBV5-1,TRBJ2-7,TGCGCCAGCAAATATGCCTTTAGCGGGAGAATCGACGAGCAGTACTTC,CASKYAFSGRIDEQYF
NA,once,TRBV28,TRBJ2-2,TGTGCCAGCAGTTTTATCGCACAGATCACCGGGGAGCTGTTTTTT,CASSFIAQITGELFF
NA,NA,TRBV5-3,TRBJ2-7,TGTGCCGTACTGAGAAGCGGAAGCTCCTACGAGCAGTACTTC,CAVLRSGSSYEQYF